The 30 T cell receptor beta chains below all came from one sample that was sequenced in a study of T cells of healthy individuals. MiXCR, applied by TCRdb to the 5' RACE reads, yields one record per CDR3 protein. The sample includes approximately 58,000 distinct CDR3 sequences, roughly 15% seen only once; the top ten take around 16%. All receptors come from a human donor in good health.

The gene calls are TRBV5-1 and TRBJ2-1, with TRBD1 as a possible D gene (7 bases). The germline V and J ends were trimmed by 2 bases and 2 bases, with 14 bases remaining between them. The CDR3 totals 16 residues. Per germline, CDR1 SGHRS and CDR2 YFSETQ. This chain's CDR3 is CASSFEEGAPYNEQFF. CDR3 nucleotide sequence: TGCGCCAGCAGCTTTGAGGAGGGGGCTCCCTACAATGAGCAGTTCTTC.

Only one count was recorded for this clonotype. The chain is built from TRBV19 and TRBJ2-4; D unclear. V lost 3 bases, J lost 0 bases, and 18 bases lay in between. Germline CDR1 reads LNHDA; CDR2 reads SQIVND (reference sequence). The CDR3 extends over 18 amino acids. In DNA form, the CDR3 reads TGTGCCAGTAGTATGTTTAGAAGGGAAGCTCGAGCCAAAAACATTCAGTACTTC. Encoded protein: CASSMFRREARAKNIQYF.

This clonotype was found many times. This rearrangement joins TRBV20-1 to TRBJ1-2; perhaps TRBD1 as D (5 bases). V dropped 0 bases and J dropped 2 bases, with 13 bases sitting between them. CDR3 length: 15 residues. Germline CDR1 and CDR2: DFQATT and SNEGSKA (reference sequence). The CDR3 DNA reads as TGCAGTGCTAGAGATGGCAGGGTGGGGAACTATGGCTACACCTTC. It encodes CSARDGRVGNYGYTF.

This clonotype was observed at least ten times. CDR3 loop: CASSQGLFTDTQYF. Written as DNA, the CDR3 is TGTGCCAGCAGCCAGGGACTCTTCACAGATACGCAGTATTTT. The V gene is TRBV11-3, the J gene TRBJ2-3, with TRBD2 as a possible D gene (6 bases). Germline CDR1 and CDR2: SGHNT and YENEEA. Trimming left V 5 bases short and J 2 bases short, with 11 bases between. The CDR3 is 14 amino acids.

This clonotype turned up a few times. The chain uses TRBV7-3 and TRBJ2-5; 7 bases match TRBD2. Germline V gives CDR1 SGHTA, CDR2 FQGTGA. V lost 3 bases and J lost 4; bases outside the gene matches: 11. This CDR3 has 16 amino acids. As DNA, the CDR3 is TGTGCCAGCAGCTTGGGGGTCGGGGGGAGCGGAGAGACCCAGTACTTC. Translating it yields CASSLGVGGSGETQYF.

The table lists this clonotype with many counts. The J gene is TRBJ2-6, the V gene TRBV2; D possibly corresponds to TRBD2 (5 bases). Trimming pared 2 bases from V and 0 bases from J, leaving 8 bases between. The CDR3 spans 16 residues. The germline CDR1 and CDR2 sequences are SNHLY and FYNNEI. CDR3 sequence (DNA): TGTGCCAGCAGTGAAAGTCGGGGCTCTGGGGCCAACGTCCTGACTTTC. Amino acid sequence: CASSESRGSGANVLTF. The full variable domain, in which reference TRBV2 and TRBJ2-6 provide the parts outside the CDR3, is EPEVTQTPSHQVTQMGQEVILRCVPISNHLYFYWYRQILGQKVEFLVSFYNNEISEKSEIFDDQFSVERPDGSNFTLKIRSTKLEDSAMYFCASSESRGSGANVLTFGAGSRLTVL.

The CDR3 DNA sequence: TGTGCCAGCTCGGAGGGCGGATCGAACACTGAAGCTTTCTTT. It encodes CASSEGGSNTEAFF. The chain employs TRBV18 and TRBJ1-1; D remains ambiguous. The CDR3 is 14 amino acids. Trimming shortened V by 6 bases and J by 1 base, and 12 bases separated the two germline ends. Germline V gives CDR1 KGHSH, CDR2 LQKENI.

This clonotype was picked up many times. The chain combines TRBV2 with TRBJ1-5; D remains unclear. CDR3 length equals 15 residues. V shed 4 bases and J shed 3 bases, with 13 bases lying between them. In germline, CDR1 is SNHLY, CDR2 FYNNEI. CDR3 amino acids: CASSVGHSNNQPQHF. CDR3 coding DNA: TGTGCCAGCAGTGTAGGCCACTCAAACAATCAGCCCCAGCATTTT.

This clonotype was counted many times. The chain carries TRBV6-6 and TRBJ2-7; D is unresolved. CDR3 size: 12 residues. CDR1 is MNHNY, CDR2 SVGAGI, per germline (reference sequence). The V end was cut by 6 bases, the J end by 2 bases, with 8 bases between. The CDR3 DNA is TGTGCCAGCAGCACAAAGACCTACGAGCAGTACTTC. It yields the protein CASSTKTYEQYF.

This sequence joins TRBV9 and TRBJ2-5, with TRBD2 identical over 13 bases. Trimming cost V 4 bases and J 5 bases; bases outside gene matches: 5. Germline V lookup: CDR1 SGDLS, CDR2 YYNGEE. The CDR3 runs 15 residues. The CDR3 DNA sequence: TGTGCCAGCAGCTCCCGGACTAGCGGGAGTGAGACCCAGTACTTC. It yields the protein CASSSRTSGSETQYF.

This clonotype appeared a few times. The gene calls are TRBV19 and TRBJ2-1; the D gene is possibly TRBD2 (6 bases). The V gene's germline CDR1 is LNHDA and CDR2 SQIVND (reference sequence). The length of the CDR3 is 14 residues. V was cut by 3 bases and J by 6 bases, with 12 bases left in between. Here the CDR3 reads CASSMFRAGNEQFF. The CDR3 DNA sequence: TGTGCCAGTAGTATGTTCCGAGCGGGCAATGAGCAGTTCTTC.

This clonotype was picked up many times. The chain joins TRBV7-6 to TRBJ2-7, with 7 bases fitting TRBD2. This CDR3 is 16 amino acids long. V lost 3 bases to trimming and J lost 3 bases; unmatched junction nucleotides: 11. Germline V gene data show CDR1 as SGHVS and CDR2 as FNYEAQ. The DNA for the CDR3 is TGTGCCAGCAGCTTGCAGGGCGGGAGACCCGTCTACGAGCAGTACTTC. Translation gives CASSLQGGRPVYEQYF.

The table lists this clonotype with a few counts. The chain has TRBV15 and TRBJ2-5; D is possibly TRBD2 (8 bases). Looked up from germline, CDR1 is LNHNV and CDR2 is YYDKDF (reference sequence). Trimming removed 5 bases from V and 3 bases from J, with 16 bases in between. The CDR3 sequence is 15 residues long. DNA for the CDR3: TGTGCCACCAGCCCGGGGGGGCAGGGGGAAGAGACCCAGTACTTC. Protein sequence: CATSPGGQGEETQYF.

This clonotype was counted ten times or more. The chain employs TRBV4-3 and TRBJ2-7; 14 positions agree with TRBD2. Germline loops: CDR1 LGHNA, CDR2 YSLEER. The CDR3 extends over 14 amino acids. Trimming at V came to 5 bases and at J to 6 bases, leaving 3 bases not matched to a gene. CDR3 amino acids: CASSGLAGGGEQYF. In DNA, the CDR3 is TGCGCCAGCAGCGGACTAGCGGGAGGAGGCGAGCAGTACTTC.

This clonotype appeared a few times. This rearrangement joins TRBV12-5 to TRBJ2-5; D could derive from TRBD1 or TRBD2 (6 bases each). This CDR3 comprises 13 residues. V gave up 4 bases and J gave up 1 base, with 7 bases separating them. Germline lookup yields CDR1 LGHNT and CDR2 FRNRAP. The CDR3 DNA sequence: TGTGCTAGTGGTTGGGGGGCCCAAGAGACCCAGTACTTC. Protein sequence: CASGWGAQETQYF.

The sample holds a few counts of this clonotype. This sequence joins TRBV20-1 and TRBJ2-5; possible D gene TRBD1, 5 bases. Germline V gene sequence: CDR1 DFQATT, CDR2 SNEGSKA (reference sequence). This CDR3 comprises 10 residues. With 6 bases removed from V and 3 bases from J, the gap between germline ends came to 5 bases. In DNA form, the CDR3 reads TGCAGTGCAGGGGAAGAGACCCAGTACTTC. This translates into CSAGEETQYF.

Only one count was recorded for this clonotype. A much more abundant neighbour one base away suggests this may be a read error. This chain links TRBV5-5 with TRBJ2-7, with D hard to call. There are 14 residues in the CDR3. Looked up from germline, CDR1 is SGHKS and CDR2 is YYEKEE (reference sequence). Trimming took 0 bases from V and 2 from J, leaving 9 bases between them. The CDR3 sequence: CASSLADSPYEQYF. CDR3 nucleotides: TGTGCCAGCAGCTTGGCCGACTCGCCCTACGAGCAGTACTTC.

This clonotype came up a few times. This chain links TRBV12-5 with TRBJ1-1; tentative D call: TRBD1 (5 bases). Germline CDR1 is LGHNT and CDR2 is FRNRAP. The CDR3 loop spans 12 amino acids. Trimming stripped 7 bases from V and 6 bases from J, with 12 bases between. The CDR3: CASAPGRAEAFF. DNA for the CDR3: TGTGCTAGTGCCCCAGGGAGGGCTGAAGCTTTCTTT. The whole variable domain, remainder taken from reference TRBV12-5 and TRBJ1-1, is DARVTQTPRHKVTEMGQEVTMRCQPILGHNTVFWYRQTMMQGLELLAYFRNRAPLDDSGMPKDRFSAEMPDATLATLKIQPSEPRDSAVYFCASAPGRAEAFFGQGTRLTVV.

This clonotype was detected only a few times. The genes are TRBV10-3 and TRBJ2-4, with a tentative D call TRBD2 (5 bases). The CDR3 runs 16 residues. Germline CDR1 ENHRY, CDR2 SYGVKD. Trimming cost V 0 bases and J 0 bases, with 9 bases left between them. CDR3 sequence: CAISESPGKAKNIQYF. The CDR3 nucleotides read TGTGCCATCAGTGAGTCGCCGGGGAAAGCCAAAAACATTCAGTACTTC.

As concerns this clonotype: At one boundary the junction diverges from the germline segment, which might be a read error. V is TRBV2 and J is TRBJ2-1, with 12 nucleotides matching TRBD2. The CDR3 loop spans 15 amino acids. Germline lookup yields CDR1 SNHLY and CDR2 FYNNEI. CDR3 sequence reads: CAGRGLAGRSNEQFF. The CDR3 nucleotides read TGTGCCGGCAGGGGACTAGCGGGTAGAAGCAATGAGCAGTTCTTC.

Notes on this clonotype: A much larger clone lies a single base off, so this may be a read error. The chain uses TRBV27 and TRBJ1-6; 7 bases map to TRBD1. This CDR3 is built from 16 residues. The V and J ends lost 4 bases and 4 bases, in that order; junction bases with no gene match: 7. Germline V gene sequence: CDR1 MNHEY, CDR2 SMNVEV (reference sequence). The CDR3 DNA follows: TGTGCCAGCAGTTACTCCCTGACAGGGTATAATTCACCCCTCCACTTT. Its protein is CASSYSLTGYNSPLHF.

This clonotype was detected many times. V and J are TRBV29-1 and TRBJ2-5; a possible D gene is TRBD1 (6 bases). V lost 0 bases to trimming and J lost 7 bases, with 12 bases between them. Germline V gene sequence: CDR1 SQVTM, CDR2 ANQGSEA. This CDR3 has 13 residues. CDR3: CSVEEGGRGTQYF. In DNA form, the CDR3 reads TGCAGCGTTGAAGAAGGGGGACGGGGGACCCAGTACTTC.

This clonotype was observed at least ten times. V is TRBV3-1 and J is TRBJ2-2; the match to TRBD1 covers 7 bases. Trimming removed 4 bases from V and 5 bases from J; junction bases left unmatched: 4. The CDR3 spans 14 residues. Germline lookup yields CDR1 LGHDT and CDR2 YNNKEL (reference sequence). Here the CDR3 reads CASSRIRGTGELFF. As DNA, the CDR3 is TGTGCCAGCAGCCGGATCAGGGGGACCGGGGAGCTGTTTTTT. Full variable domain (missing parts from reference TRBV3-1 and TRBJ2-2): DTAVSQTPKYLVTQMGNDKSIKCEQNLGHDTMYWYKQDSKKFLKIMFSYNNKELIINETVPNRFSPKSPDKAHLNLHINSLELGDSAVYFCASSRIRGTGELFFGEGSRLTVL.

There are many counts of this clonotype. The CDR3 sequence is CASSIRGQGDTQYF. For the CDR3, the DNA is TGTGCCAGCAGTATCAGGGGGCAGGGAGATACGCAGTATTTT. This sequence joins TRBV6-5 and TRBJ2-3; 8 bases align to TRBD1. Germline lookup yields CDR1 MNHEY and CDR2 SVGAGI. V lost 5 bases to trimming and J lost 5 bases; unmatched junction nucleotides: 6. The CDR3 is made up of 14 amino acids.

The table lists this clonotype with many counts. V is TRBV29-1 and J is TRBJ2-7, with D maybe TRBD1 (5 bases). The CDR3 spans 12 residues. Trimming pared 4 bases from V and 5 bases from J, leaving 12 bases between. Germline loops: CDR1 SQVTM, CDR2 ANQGSEA. The CDR3 DNA follows: TGCAGCGTTGGGCAGGGTTTCGACGAGCAGTACTTC. This codes for CSVGQGFDEQYF.

The V and J genes are TRBV25-1 and TRBJ2-7, with D possibly matching TRBD2 (5 bases). Germline loops: CDR1 MGHDK, CDR2 SYGVNS. The CDR3 totals 12 residues. Trimming took off 4 bases at V and 2 bases at J, with 6 bases between the two ends. The CDR3: CASSAGTYEQYF. The DNA for the CDR3 is TGTGCCAGCAGTGCCGGGACCTACGAGCAGTACTTC.

This clonotype was detected a few times. This chain connects TRBV27 to TRBJ2-7; the D gene could be TRBD1 or TRBD2 (5 bases each). V dropped 6 bases and J dropped 6 bases, with 9 bases sitting between them. CDR1 is MNHEY, CDR2 SMNVEV, per germline (reference sequence). This CDR3 has 11 residues. CDR3 amino acids: CASRGVAEQYF. The CDR3 DNA sequence: TGTGCCAGCAGGGGGGTAGCCGAGCAGTACTTC.

The gene calls are TRBV9 and TRBJ2-3; TRBD2 might be the D (6 bases). The CDR3 runs to 15 residues. From germline, CDR1 is SGDLS and CDR2 YYNGEE. The germline V and J ends were trimmed by 0 bases and 6 bases, with 14 bases remaining between them. The CDR3 sequence: CASSVADYLADTQYF. The CDR3 DNA follows: TGTGCCAGCAGCGTAGCGGACTACCTCGCGGATACGCAGTATTTT. Looking up the rest from reference TRBV9 and TRBJ2-3 gives the full variable domain: DSGVTQTPKHLITATGQRVTLRCSPRSGDLSVYWYQQSLDQGLQFLIQYYNGEERAKGNILERFSAQQFPDLHSELNLSSLELGDSALYFCASSVADYLADTQYFGPGTRLTVL.

In this sample, this clonotype turned up a few times. The chain combines TRBV5-1 with TRBJ1-2; D call uncertain. The CDR3 contains 15 residues. With 2 bases removed from V and 0 bases from J, the gap between germline ends came to 11 bases. Germline V gene data show CDR1 as SGHRS and CDR2 as YFSETQ. This CDR3 is CASSFGQSTNYGYTF. The CDR3 DNA reads TGCGCCAGCAGCTTCGGCCAGTCAACTAACTATGGCTACACCTTC.

This chain links TRBV6-2 or TRBV6-3 with TRBJ1-1; TRBD1 matches 9 bases. Germline trimming cut 5 bases from V and 3 bases from J; bases unmatched to any gene: 16. The CDR3 sequence is 18 residues long. Germline-derived CDR1 and CDR2 are MNHEY and SVGEGT. CDR3 in DNA: TGTGCCAGCAGTCCAAATTCTGGGGGACAGGGTCTTCACACTGAAGCTTTCTTT. It encodes CASSPNSGGQGLHTEAFF.